The TCR beta chain described here comes from a study of shared clonotypes between healthy human individuals. Study-level information: Every donor yielded three CD4 naive, three CD4 memory, two CD8 naive and one CD8 memory plate.

Measured with immunoSEQ multiplex PCR; TCRdb has only the in-frame clones, and not every one. The repertoire holds roughly 1,100,000 clones, with about 74% as singletons. This clone was observed a single time. Its antigen is currently unknown. Trimming pared 4 bases from V and 0 bases from J, leaving 7 bases between. The CDR3 totals 14 residues. CDR1 and CDR2 from the germline V gene are SGHNT and YYREEE (reference sequence). Overall study findings and caveats: For sorted subsets, rarefaction showed incomplete sequencing despite large depth.

The investigators split CD4+ cells into a CD45RA+ naive subset and a CD45RA-negative memory subset. The source is a man aged 18 to 29 in good health. The rearrangement uses TRBV5-4 and TRBJ1-4; D remains unclear. Specimen: memory CD4+ T cells sorted from blood. Subset in this sample: CD45RA-negative fraction. CDR3 nucleotide sequence: TGTGCCAGCAGCCGGGATTCAACTAATGAAAAACTGTTTTTT. This codes for CASSRDSTNEKLFF.